The TCR beta chain described here comes from a study of Ad26.COV2.S vaccination and SARS-CoV-2 variants. Study as a whole: This donor came from the COV1001 trial of Ad26.COV2.S. Ad26.COV2.S, an intramuscular injection, was given once or twice 56 days apart.

As to treatment: some 20 received Ad26.COV2.S at low or high dose, single or two shots; a few received placebo; per-sample allocation not given. Sampling was done on day 63 after the first vaccine or placebo injection. Vaccination employed an Ad26 vector expressing the Wuhan-strain SARS-CoV-2 spike. The length of the CDR3 is 15 residues. The junction had 4 bases not matched to a gene; V was cut back by 3 bases and J by 7 bases. Germline V gene lookup returns CDR1 SGHVS and CDR2 FQNEAQ. Clones were sequenced by immunoSEQ multiplex PCR, and TCRdb holds only the in-frame ones, with some missing. The sample holds some 640,000 clones; around 89% are singletons and the top ten take over 1.3%.

The TCR was taken from a person aged 18-65 years who received the Ad26.COV2.S COVID-19 vaccine or a placebo. The sequencing used peripheral blood, collected in a trial of Ad26.COV2.S vaccine versus placebo. This chain links TRBV7-8 with TRBJ1-6; 9 nucleotides align to TRBD1. CDR3 amino acids: CASSFGTGRNSPLHF. CDR3 coding DNA: TGTGCCAGCAGCTTCGGGACAGGGAGGAATTCACCCCTCCACTTT.